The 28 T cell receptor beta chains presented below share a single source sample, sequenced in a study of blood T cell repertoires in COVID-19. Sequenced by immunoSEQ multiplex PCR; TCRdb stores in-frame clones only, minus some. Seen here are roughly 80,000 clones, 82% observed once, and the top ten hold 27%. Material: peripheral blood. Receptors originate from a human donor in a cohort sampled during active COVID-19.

CDR3 residues: CASSFGQVENTIYF. The CDR3 nucleotides read TGTGCCAGCAGCTTTGGACAGGTGGAAAACACCATATATTTT. This rearrangement joins TRBV3-1 (or the pseudogene TRBV3-2) to TRBJ1-3, with 7 bases identical to TRBD1. Germline V CDR1 and CDR2: LGHDT, YNNKEL (reference sequence). J was trimmed by 6 bases and V by 5 bases; bases with no gene match: 7. CDR3 length equals 14 residues.

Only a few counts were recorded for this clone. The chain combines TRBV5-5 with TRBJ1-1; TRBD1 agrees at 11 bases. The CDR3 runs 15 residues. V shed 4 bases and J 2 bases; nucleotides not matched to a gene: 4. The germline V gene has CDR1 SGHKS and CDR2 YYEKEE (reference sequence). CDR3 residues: CASSPRTGGNTEAFF. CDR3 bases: TGTGCCAGCAGCCCCCGGACAGGGGGCAACACTGAAGCTTTCTTT. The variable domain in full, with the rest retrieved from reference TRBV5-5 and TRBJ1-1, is DAGVTQSPTHLIKTRGQQVTLRCSPISGHKSVSWYQQVLGQGPQFIFQYYEKEERGRGNFPDRFSARQFPNYSSELNVNALLLGDSALYLCASSPRTGGNTEAFFGQGTRLTVV.

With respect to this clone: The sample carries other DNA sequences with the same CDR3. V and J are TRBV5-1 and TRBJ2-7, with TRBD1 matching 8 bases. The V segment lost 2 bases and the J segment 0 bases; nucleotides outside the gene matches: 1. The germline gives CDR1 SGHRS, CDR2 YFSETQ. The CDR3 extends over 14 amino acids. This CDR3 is CASSFGQGSYEQYF. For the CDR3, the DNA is TGCGCCAGCAGCTTCGGACAGGGCTCCTACGAGCAGTACTTC. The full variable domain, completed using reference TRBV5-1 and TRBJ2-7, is KAGVTQTPRYLIKTRGQQVTLSCSPISGHRSVSWYQQTPGQGLQFLFEYFSETQRNKGNFPGRFSGRQFSNSRSEMNVSTLELGDSALYLCASSFGQGSYEQYFGPGTRLTVT.

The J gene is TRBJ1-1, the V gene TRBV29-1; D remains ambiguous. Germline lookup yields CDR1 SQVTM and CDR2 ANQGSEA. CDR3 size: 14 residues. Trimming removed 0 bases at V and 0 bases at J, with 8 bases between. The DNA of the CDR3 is TGCAGCGTTGAAGATTCAAGCTTGAACACTGAAGCTTTCTTT. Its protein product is CSVEDSSLNTEAFF.

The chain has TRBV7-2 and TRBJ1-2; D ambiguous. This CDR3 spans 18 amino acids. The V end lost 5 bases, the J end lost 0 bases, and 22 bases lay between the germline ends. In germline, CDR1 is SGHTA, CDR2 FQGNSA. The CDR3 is CASSLREGLSPSNYGYTF. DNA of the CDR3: TGTGCCAGCAGCCTCAGAGAGGGCCTGTCCCCATCTAACTATGGCTACACCTTC.

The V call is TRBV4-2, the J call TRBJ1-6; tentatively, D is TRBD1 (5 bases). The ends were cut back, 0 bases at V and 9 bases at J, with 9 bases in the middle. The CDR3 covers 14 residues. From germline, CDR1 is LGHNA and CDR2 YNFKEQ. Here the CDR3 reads CASSQDRGGSPLHF. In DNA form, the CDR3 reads TGTGCCAGCAGCCAAGATCGGGGGGGTTCACCCCTCCACTTT.

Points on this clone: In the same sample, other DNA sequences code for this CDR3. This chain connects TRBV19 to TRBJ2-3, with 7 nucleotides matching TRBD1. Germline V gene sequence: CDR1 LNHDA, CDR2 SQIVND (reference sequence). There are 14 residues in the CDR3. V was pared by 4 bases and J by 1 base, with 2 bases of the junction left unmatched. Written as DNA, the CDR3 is TGTGCCAGTAGTACAACAGGGGGCACAGATACGCAGTATTTT. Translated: CASSTTGGTDTQYF.

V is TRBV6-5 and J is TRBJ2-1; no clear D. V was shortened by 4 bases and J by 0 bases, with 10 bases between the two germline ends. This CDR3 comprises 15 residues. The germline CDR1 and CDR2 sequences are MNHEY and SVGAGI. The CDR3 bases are TGTGCCAGCAGTTCCGGGTCACACTCCTACAATGAGCAGTTCTTC. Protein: CASSSGSHSYNEQFF.

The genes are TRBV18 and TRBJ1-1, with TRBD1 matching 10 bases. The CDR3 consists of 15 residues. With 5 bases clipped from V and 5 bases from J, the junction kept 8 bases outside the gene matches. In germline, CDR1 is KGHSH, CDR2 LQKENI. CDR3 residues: CASSSSSDRGTEAFF. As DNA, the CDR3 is TGTGCCAGCTCATCATCTTCGGACAGGGGGACTGAAGCTTTCTTT. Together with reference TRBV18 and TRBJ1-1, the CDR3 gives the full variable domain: NAGVMQNPRHLVRRRGQEARLRCSPMKGHSHVYWYRQLPEEGLKFMVYLQKENIIDESGMPKERFSAEFPKEGPSILRIQQVVRGDSAAYFCASSSSSDRGTEAFFGQGTRLTVV.

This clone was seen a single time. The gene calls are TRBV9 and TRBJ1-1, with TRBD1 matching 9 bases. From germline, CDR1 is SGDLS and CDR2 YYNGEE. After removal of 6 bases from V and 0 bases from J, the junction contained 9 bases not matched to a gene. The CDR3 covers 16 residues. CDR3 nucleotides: TGTGCCAGCACCGCGGGACAGGGCGTAATGAACACTGAAGCTTTCTTT. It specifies CASTAGQGVMNTEAFF.

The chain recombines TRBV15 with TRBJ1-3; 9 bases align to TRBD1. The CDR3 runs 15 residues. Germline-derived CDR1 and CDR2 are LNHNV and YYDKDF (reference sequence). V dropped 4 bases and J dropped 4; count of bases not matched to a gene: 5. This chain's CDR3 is CATSKYGTGGNTIYF. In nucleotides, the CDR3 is TGTGCCACCAGCAAGTACGGGACAGGGGGAAACACCATATATTTT.

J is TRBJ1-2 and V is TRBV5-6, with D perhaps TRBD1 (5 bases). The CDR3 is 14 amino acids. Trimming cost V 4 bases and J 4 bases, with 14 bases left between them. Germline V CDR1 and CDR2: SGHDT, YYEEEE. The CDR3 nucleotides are TGTGCCAGCAGCCTCACAACAGGCCGCTATGGCTACACCTTC. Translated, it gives CASSLTTGRYGYTF. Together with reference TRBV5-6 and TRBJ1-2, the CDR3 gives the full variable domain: DAGVTQSPTHLIKTRGQQVTLRCSPKSGHDTVSWYQQALGQGPQFIFQYYEEEERQRGNFPDRFSGHQFPNYSSELNVNALLLGDSALYLCASSLTTGRYGYTFGSGTRLTVV.

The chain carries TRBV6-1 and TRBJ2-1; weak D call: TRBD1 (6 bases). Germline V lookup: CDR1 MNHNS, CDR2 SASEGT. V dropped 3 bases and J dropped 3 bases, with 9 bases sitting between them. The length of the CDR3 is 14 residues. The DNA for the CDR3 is TGTGCCAGCAGTGAGACAGGTATCTACAATGAGCAGTTCTTC. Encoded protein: CASSETGIYNEQFF.

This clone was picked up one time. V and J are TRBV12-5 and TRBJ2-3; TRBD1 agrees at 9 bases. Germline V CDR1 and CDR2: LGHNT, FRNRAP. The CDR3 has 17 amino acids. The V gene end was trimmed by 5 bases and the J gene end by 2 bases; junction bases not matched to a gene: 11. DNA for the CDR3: TGTGCTAGTGGTGCCCCCCGGGACAGGGCACTCACAGATACGCAGTATTTT. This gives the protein CASGAPRDRALTDTQYF.

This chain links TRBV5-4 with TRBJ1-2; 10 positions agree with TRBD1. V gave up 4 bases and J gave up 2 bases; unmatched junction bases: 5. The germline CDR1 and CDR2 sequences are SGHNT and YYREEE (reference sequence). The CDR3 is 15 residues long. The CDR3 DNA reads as TGTGCCAGCAGCGCGGGACAGGGGAGGAACTATGGCTACACCTTC. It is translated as CASSAGQGRNYGYTF.

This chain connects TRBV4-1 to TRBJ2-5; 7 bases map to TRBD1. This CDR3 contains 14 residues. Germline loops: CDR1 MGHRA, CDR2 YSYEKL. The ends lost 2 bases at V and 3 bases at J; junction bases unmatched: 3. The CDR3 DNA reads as TGCGCCAGCAGCCAACATGGGACAGAAGAGACCCAGTACTTC. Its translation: CASSQHGTEETQYF.

The CDR3 nucleotides read TGCGCCAGCAGCTTGGGGGGCCCCTCGCTCGGGGCCAACGTCCTGACTTTC. Protein sequence: CASSLGGPSLGANVLTF. V and J are TRBV5-1 and TRBJ2-6; D might be TRBD1 (5 bases). Germline V gene data show CDR1 as SGHRS and CDR2 as YFSETQ. Trimming shortened V by 0 bases and J by 4 bases, and 14 bases separated the two germline ends. This CDR3 is 17 amino acids long.

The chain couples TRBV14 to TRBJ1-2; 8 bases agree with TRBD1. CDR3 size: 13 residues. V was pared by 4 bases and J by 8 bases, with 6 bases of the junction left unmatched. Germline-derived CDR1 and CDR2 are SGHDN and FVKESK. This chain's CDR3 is CASSPGQGWGYTF. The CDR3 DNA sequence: TGTGCCAGCAGCCCCGGACAGGGCTGGGGCTACACCTTC.

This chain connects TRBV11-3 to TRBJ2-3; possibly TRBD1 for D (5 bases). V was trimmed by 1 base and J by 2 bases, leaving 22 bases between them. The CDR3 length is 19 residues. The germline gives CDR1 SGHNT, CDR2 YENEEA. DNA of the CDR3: TGTGCCAGCAGCTTAGGGGCCAGGACAACTTCCCCATTCACAGATACGCAGTATTTT. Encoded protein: CASSLGARTTSPFTDTQYF.

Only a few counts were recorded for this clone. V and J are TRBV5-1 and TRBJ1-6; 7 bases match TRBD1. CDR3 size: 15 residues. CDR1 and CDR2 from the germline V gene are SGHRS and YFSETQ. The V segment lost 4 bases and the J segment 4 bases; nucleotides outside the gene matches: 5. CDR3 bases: TGCGCCAGCAGCCCAACGGGACAGTATAATTCACCCCTCCACTTT. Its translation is CASSPTGQYNSPLHF.

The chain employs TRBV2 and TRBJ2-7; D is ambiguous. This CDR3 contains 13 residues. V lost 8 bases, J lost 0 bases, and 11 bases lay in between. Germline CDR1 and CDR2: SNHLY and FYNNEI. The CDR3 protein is CASGQASSYEQYF. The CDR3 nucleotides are TGTGCCAGCGGGCAGGCTTCCTCCTACGAGCAGTACTTC.

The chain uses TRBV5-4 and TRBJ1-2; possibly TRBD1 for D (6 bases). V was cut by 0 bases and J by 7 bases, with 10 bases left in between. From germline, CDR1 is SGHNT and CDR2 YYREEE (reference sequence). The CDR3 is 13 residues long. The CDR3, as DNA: TGTGCCAGCAGCTTGGACAGGGAGGGTGGCTACACCTTC. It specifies CASSLDREGGYTF.

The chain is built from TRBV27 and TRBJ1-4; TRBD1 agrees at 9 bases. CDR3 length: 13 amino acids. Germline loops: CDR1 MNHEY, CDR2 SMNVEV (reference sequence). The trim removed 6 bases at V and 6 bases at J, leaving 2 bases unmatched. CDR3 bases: TGTGCCAGCAGGGGGACAGGGTATGAAAAACTGTTTTTT. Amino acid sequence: CASRGTGYEKLFF. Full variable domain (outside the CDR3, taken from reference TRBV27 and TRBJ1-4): EAQVTQNPRYLITVTGKKLTVTCSQNMNHEYMSWYRQDPGLGLRQIYYSMNVEVTDKGDVPEGYKVSRKEKRNFPLILESPSPNQTSLYFCASRGTGYEKLFFGSGTQLSVL.

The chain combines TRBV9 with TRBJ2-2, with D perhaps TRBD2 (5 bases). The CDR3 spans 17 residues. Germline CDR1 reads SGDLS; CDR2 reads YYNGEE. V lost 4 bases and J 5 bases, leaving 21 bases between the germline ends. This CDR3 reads CASSSIPGSSVTGELFF. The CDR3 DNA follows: TGTGCCAGCAGCTCCATACCGGGGTCGTCGGTGACCGGGGAGCTGTTTTTT.

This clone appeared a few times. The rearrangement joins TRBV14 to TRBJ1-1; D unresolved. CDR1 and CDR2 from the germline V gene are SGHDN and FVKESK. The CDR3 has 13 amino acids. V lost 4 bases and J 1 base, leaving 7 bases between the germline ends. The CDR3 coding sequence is TGTGCCAGCAGCCCACTAGCGAACACTGAAGCTTTCTTT. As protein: CASSPLANTEAFF.

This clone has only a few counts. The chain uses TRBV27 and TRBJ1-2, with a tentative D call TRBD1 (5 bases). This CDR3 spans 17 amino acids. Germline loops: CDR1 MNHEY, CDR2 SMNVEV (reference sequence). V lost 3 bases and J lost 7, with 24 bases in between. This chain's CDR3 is CASSFHPTMNPGGGYTF. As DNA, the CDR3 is TGTGCCAGCAGTTTTCACCCCACAATGAACCCCGGGGGTGGCTACACCTTC.

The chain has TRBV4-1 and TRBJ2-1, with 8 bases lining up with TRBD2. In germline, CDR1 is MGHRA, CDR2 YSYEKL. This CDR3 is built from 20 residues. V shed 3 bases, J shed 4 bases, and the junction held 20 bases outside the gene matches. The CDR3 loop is CASSHSMGSIQRGPYNEQFF. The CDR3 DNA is TGCGCCAGCAGCCATTCGATGGGTTCCATTCAGCGGGGGCCATACAATGAGCAGTTCTTC.

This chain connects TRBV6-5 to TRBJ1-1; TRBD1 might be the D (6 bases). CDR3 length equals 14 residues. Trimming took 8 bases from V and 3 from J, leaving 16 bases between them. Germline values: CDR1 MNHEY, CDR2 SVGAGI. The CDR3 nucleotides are TGTGCCAGCGAAGCCCTCCCAGGGGACACTGAAGCTTTCTTT. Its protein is CASEALPGDTEAFF.